Presented here are 19 T cell receptor beta chains from one specimen sequenced in a study of regulatory T cells in long-lasting Graves disease. Relying on iRepertoire HTBI primers and Arm-PCR of CDR3 regions, the team built TCR beta libraries. TCRdb independently ran MiXCR on the multiplex PCR reads; one entry per CDR3 protein. The data hold hundreds of thousands of distinct CDR3 sequences, with about 15% observed a single time. The time point: newly diagnosed GD, antithyroid drugs for less than 3 months. PBMC RNA was the source of the TCR library. In addition, the sample was reused for a study of T cells in Graves' hyperthyroidism and ophthalmopathy.

The sample consisted of peripheral blood mononuclear cells (PBMCs), taken at new diagnosis, from a patient treated with antithyroid drugs. The source is a young woman with Graves disease.

This clonotype was counted a few times. The V call is TRBV11-2, the J call TRBJ1-3, with D maybe TRBD1 (5 bases). This CDR3 is 17 amino acids long. Germline loops: CDR1 SGHAT, CDR2 FQNNGV. V shed 0 bases and J shed 0 bases, with 12 bases lying between them. Here the CDR3 DNA reads TGTGCCAGCAGCTTAGACGAGCAGGGTCTCTCTGGAAACACCATATATTTT. This encodes CASSLDEQGLSGNTIYF.

The V gene is TRBV12-3 or TRBV12-4, the J gene TRBJ1-1; weak D call: TRBD1 (5 bases). V gave up 6 bases and J gave up 1 base, with 12 bases separating them. This CDR3 is 14 amino acids long. As DNA, the CDR3 is TGTGCCAGCAGGAAAAGCGGGGGGAACACTGAAGCTTTCTTT. This gives the protein CASRKSGGNTEAFF.

The rearrangement joins TRBV11-2 to TRBJ2-7; 11 positions agree with TRBD2. This CDR3 spans 15 amino acids. Germline CDR1 and CDR2: SGHAT and FQNNGV. The V and J ends lost 3 bases and 2 bases, in that order; junction bases with no gene match: 3. In nucleotides, the CDR3 is TGTGCCAGCAGCTTGACACTAGCGGGGGCCTACGAGCAGTACTTC. It codes for CASSLTLAGAYEQYF. Filled out from reference TRBV11-2 and TRBJ2-7, the complete variable domain reads EAGVAQSPRYKIIEKRQSVAFWCNPISGHATLYWYQQILGQGPKLLIQFQNNGVVDDSQLPKDRFSAERLKGVDSTLKIQPAKLEDSAVYLCASSLTLAGAYEQYFGPGTRLTVT.

This clonotype was detected a few times. The V and J genes are TRBV5-1 and TRBJ2-5; 13 positions agree with TRBD2. The CDR3 runs 16 residues. The junction had 5 bases not matched to a gene; V was cut back by 1 base and J by 5 bases. The germline gives CDR1 SGHRS, CDR2 YFSETQ. In DNA form, the CDR3 reads TGCGCCAGCAGCTTGCCCGGACTAGCGGGAGTCGAGACCCAGTACTTC. This sequence encodes CASSLPGLAGVETQYF. Full variable domain (outside the CDR3, taken from reference TRBV5-1 and TRBJ2-5): KAGVTQTPRYLIKTRGQQVTLSCSPISGHRSVSWYQQTPGQGLQFLFEYFSETQRNKGNFPGRFSGRQFSNSRSEMNVSTLELGDSALYLCASSLPGLAGVETQYFGPGTRLLVL.

This clonotype was seen more than once but under ten times. The chain carries TRBV7-3 and TRBJ2-7, with TRBD1 matching 9 bases. With 0 bases clipped from V and 3 bases from J, the junction kept 3 bases outside the gene matches. CDR3 size: 15 residues. Germline CDR1 SGHTA, CDR2 FQGTGA. The CDR3 DNA reads as TGTGCCAGCAGCTTAACACCGGGACAGGGCTACGAGCAGTACTTC. This sequence encodes CASSLTPGQGYEQYF.

This clonotype was detected a few times. The gene calls are TRBV18 and TRBJ2-5; possibly TRBD2 for D (6 bases). This CDR3 has 16 residues. Trimming stripped 3 bases from V and 2 bases from J, with 16 bases between. Looked up from germline, CDR1 is KGHSH and CDR2 is LQKENI. The CDR3 sequence is CASSPQPGVSQETQYF. In DNA, the CDR3 is TGTGCCAGCTCACCCCAGCCGGGAGTTAGTCAAGAGACCCAGTACTTC.

This rearrangement joins TRBV25-1 to TRBJ2-4; 9 bases line up with TRBD1. The J segment lost 8 bases and the V segment lost 1 base, leaving 6 bases of the junction unmatched. From germline, CDR1 is MGHDK and CDR2 SYGVNS. This CDR3 is built from 15 residues. CDR3 nucleotides: TGTGCCAGCAGTGAATGGAGGACAGGGGCGCACATTCAGTACTTC. Amino acids: CASSEWRTGAHIQYF.

This clonotype was found many times. The chain is built from TRBV12-3 or TRBV12-4 and TRBJ2-3; D is perhaps TRBD1 or TRBD2 (5 bases each). This CDR3 comprises 15 residues. With 8 bases removed from V and 4 bases from J, the gap between germline ends came to 19 bases. CDR3 loop: CASGIGGNSADTQYF. The CDR3, as DNA: TGTGCCAGCGGTATTGGGGGTAATAGCGCAGATACGCAGTATTTT.

This chain links TRBV9 with TRBJ2-5; D gene ambiguous. V was clipped by 1 base and J by 3 bases, with 25 bases between them. CDR1 is SGDLS and CDR2 is YYNGEE in the germline V gene. CDR3 size: 19 residues. CDR3: CASSVNYQSPATSEETQYF. As DNA, the CDR3 is TGTGCCAGCAGCGTAAATTACCAGAGCCCTGCTACCTCCGAAGAGACCCAGTACTTC.

Only a few counts were recorded for this clonotype. This sequence joins TRBV7-3 and TRBJ1-6, with D tentatively TRBD1 (6 bases). The CDR3 sequence is 14 residues long. Germline CDR1 SGHTA, CDR2 FQGTGA. The V end was cut by 0 bases, the J end by 10 bases, with 10 bases between. CDR3 sequence (DNA): TGTGCCAGCAGCTTAACGGGGGACAAATCACCCCTCCACTTT. Its protein is CASSLTGDKSPLHF.

This chain uses TRBV7-2 with TRBJ2-1; 7 bases are shared with TRBD2. The length of the CDR3 is 16 residues. Trimming removed 6 bases from V and 3 bases from J; junction bases left unmatched: 11. The germline V gene has CDR1 SGHTA and CDR2 FQGNSA. The CDR3 coding sequence is TGTGCCAGCAGATCGGACGCGACTAGCCTCTACAATGAGCAGTTCTTC. It translates to CASRSDATSLYNEQFF.

This clonotype was detected many times. The chain links TRBV5-1 to TRBJ1-2, with 11 bases identical to TRBD1. J was trimmed by 6 bases and V by 5 bases; bases with no gene match: 6. The CDR3 covers 14 residues. Germline V gene sequence: CDR1 SGHRS, CDR2 YFSETQ. Here the CDR3 DNA reads TGCGCCAGCAGGCAAACGGGACAGGGGGATGGCTACACCTTC. Its protein product is CASRQTGQGDGYTF. Variable domain in full (rest from reference TRBV5-1 and TRBJ1-2): KAGVTQTPRYLIKTRGQQVTLSCSPISGHRSVSWYQQTPGQGLQFLFEYFSETQRNKGNFPGRFSGRQFSNSRSEMNVSTLELGDSALYLCASRQTGQGDGYTFGSGTRLTVV.

The chain carries TRBV25-1 and TRBJ2-1, with D uncertain. This CDR3 region has 13 residues. Trimming removed 7 bases at V and 8 bases at J, with 15 bases between. Germline V gives CDR1 MGHDK, CDR2 SYGVNS. The CDR3 reads CASTPGTTDEQFF. CDR3 nucleotide sequence: TGTGCCAGCACCCCCGGCACCACCGATGAGCAGTTCTTC.

The chain links TRBV3-1 to TRBJ1-6; D gene uncertain. The CDR3 has 16 amino acids. Looked up from germline, CDR1 is LGHDT and CDR2 is YNNKEL (reference sequence). The V end lost 1 base, the J end lost 6 bases, and 13 bases lay between the germline ends. CDR3 residues: CASSQGTSTGNSPLHF. CDR3 nucleotides: TGTGCCAGCAGCCAAGGGACCTCTACGGGTAATTCACCCCTCCACTTT.

The rearrangement uses TRBV5-4 and TRBJ2-6; the match to TRBD1 covers 9 bases. The germline gives CDR1 SGHNT, CDR2 YYREEE (reference sequence). The CDR3 is 17 amino acids. The junction had 9 bases not matched to a gene; V was cut back by 4 bases and J by 4 bases. As DNA, the CDR3 is TGTGCCAGCAGCCGGGGACAGGGACCGTCCGGGGCCAACGTCCTGACTTTC. This gives the protein CASSRGQGPSGANVLTF.

This clonotype was found many times. The V call is TRBV10-3, the J call TRBJ2-7, with TRBD2 identical over 7 bases. The CDR3 totals 12 residues. CDR1 is ENHRY and CDR2 is SYGVKD in the germline V gene. V was pared by 11 bases and J by 4 bases, with 8 bases of the junction left unmatched. The CDR3 reads CAVGGITYEQYF. The CDR3 nucleotides read TGTGCCGTGGGGGGGATCACTTACGAGCAGTACTTC.

To note about this clonotype: Mismatch with germline at one junction end may stem from a read error. The chain employs TRBV7-7 and TRBJ1-4, with D unresolved. Germline V gives CDR1 SSHAT, CDR2 FNYEAQ (reference sequence). The CDR3 length is 11 residues. CDR3: CASSRLFGAGF. The CDR3 region has the DNA TGTGCTAGCAGCCGACTCTTTGGAGCGGGTTTT.

This clonotype was counted a few times. A read error may account for a junction end that differs from germline. J is TRBJ2-2 and V is TRBV11-3; D is perhaps TRBD2 (5 bases). The V gene's germline CDR1 is SGHNT and CDR2 YENEEA. The CDR3 loop spans 14 amino acids. This CDR3 reads CANSLDYVGGELFF. The CDR3 DNA sequence: TGTGCCAACAGCTTAGACTACGTAGGCGGGGAGCTGTTTTTT.

The genes are TRBV12-3 or TRBV12-4 and TRBJ2-1; tentative D call: TRBD2 (6 bases). The CDR3 is 14 residues long. V was trimmed by 3 bases and J by 5 bases, leaving 11 bases between them. The DNA for the CDR3 is TGTGCCAGCAGTTTTTGGGGGGAGGACAATGAGCAGTTCTTC. Translation: CASSFWGEDNEQFF.